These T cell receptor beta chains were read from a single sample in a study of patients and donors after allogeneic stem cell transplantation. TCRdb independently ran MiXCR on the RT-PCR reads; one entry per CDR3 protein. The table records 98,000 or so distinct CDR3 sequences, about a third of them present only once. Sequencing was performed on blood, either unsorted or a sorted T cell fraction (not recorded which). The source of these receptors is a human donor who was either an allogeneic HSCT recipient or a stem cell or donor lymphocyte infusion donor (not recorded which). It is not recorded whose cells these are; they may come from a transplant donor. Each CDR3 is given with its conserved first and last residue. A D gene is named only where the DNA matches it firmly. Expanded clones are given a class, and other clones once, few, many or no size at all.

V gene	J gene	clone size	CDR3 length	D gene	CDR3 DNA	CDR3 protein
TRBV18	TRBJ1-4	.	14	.	TGTGCCAGCTCACCGGGGAGCGTTAATGAAAAACTGTTTTTT	CASSPGSVNEKLFF
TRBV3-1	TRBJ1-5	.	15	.	TGTGCCAGCAGCCAGGGGGCAGGGTTTAATCAGCCCCAGCATTTT	CASSQGAGFNQPQHF
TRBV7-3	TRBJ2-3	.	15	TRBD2	TGTGCCAGCAGCTTAACACCTACTAGCGCAGATACGCAGTATTTT	CASSLTPTSADTQYF
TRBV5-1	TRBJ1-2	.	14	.	TGCGCCAGCAGAGGGGATTGGGCTAACTATGGCTACACCTTC	CASRGDWANYGYTF
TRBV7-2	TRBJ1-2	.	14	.	TGTGCCAGCAGCCCCTTTCCGGACACTAGTGGCTACACCTTC	CASSPFPDTSGYTF
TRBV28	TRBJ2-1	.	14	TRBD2	TGTGCCAGCAGCCGAGACTGGCGGGAGACTGAGCAGTTCTTC	CASSRDWRETEQFF
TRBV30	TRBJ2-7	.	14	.	TGTGCCGGTAACCGGCAGGGACCTTTCTACGAGCAGTACTTC	CAGNRQGPFYEQYF
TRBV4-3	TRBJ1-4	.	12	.	TGCGCCAGCAGCCGTCGTAATGAAAAACTGTTTTTT	CASSRRNEKLFF
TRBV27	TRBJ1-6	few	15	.	TGTGCCAGCAGCCTTCTCGGACAAAGGAGTTCACCCCTCCACTTT	CASSLLGQRSSPLHF
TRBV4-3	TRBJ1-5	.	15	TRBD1	TGCGCCAGCAGCTCCCACAGGGGATACAATCAGCCCCAGCATTTT	CASSSHRGYNQPQHF